The sequence of this T cell receptor (beta chain) was determined in a study of T cells of healthy individuals (dated by TCRdb to between 2017 and 2018). The CDR3 sequence holds 15 residues, the cysteine and phenylalanine included. Of all the DNA, just the CDR3 is kept, 45 bases in frame from base 1. The germline V gene (reference sequence) gives CDR1 as GTSNPN and CDR2 as SVGIG. The junction carries 10 bases between V and J, which are trimmed by 2 bases and 0 bases respectively. Comments on this clonotype: Its target antigen remains unknown. The record has no base qualities; no much larger clone is one base away.

Library prep was done by 5' RACE. For sequencing, an Illumina MiSeq was employed. The raw public data were reprocessed by TCRdb itself: fastp quality trimming at Q25, MiXCR clonotype calling, in-frame beta chains only. CDR3 protein duplicates are merged, each entry listing the most common genes and DNA. A total of about 82,000 distinct CDR3 sequences appear in this sample, around 5.1% of them only once. The top ten constitute around 7.6% of the sample. The origin of this receptor is a female donor in good health. The chain employs TRBV30 and TRBJ2-2; no D gene can be assigned with confidence. This receptor has the CDR3 CAWSRRGSNTGELFF. The nucleotides read TGTGCCTGGAGTAGGAGAGGCTCGAACACCGGGGAGCTGTTTTTT. Reference TRBV30 and TRBJ2-2 genes cover what lies past the CDR3, so the full variable domain is SQTIHQWPATLVQPVGSPLSLECTVEGTSNPNLYWYRQAAGRGLQLLFYSVGIGQISSEVPQNLSASRPQDRQFILSSKKLLLSDSGFYLCAWSRRGSNTGELFFGEGSRLTVL.